What follows are 22 T cell receptor beta chains derived from one specimen sequenced in a study of response to subunit inactivated influenza vaccine. TCRdb recomputed calls from the RT-PCR reads with MiXCR, one row per CDR3 protein. The sample shows 600,000 to 700,000 distinct CDR3 sequences, 13% to 15% of them seen only once. The material sequenced was PBMCs from blood, taken roughly 2 weeks before vaccination. Source of these receptors: a man in his fifties who received an inactivated influenza vaccine.

This sequence joins TRBV12-3 or TRBV12-4 and TRBJ1-2; perhaps TRBD1 as D (5 bases). V was trimmed by 3 bases and J by 8 bases, leaving 16 bases between them. The CDR3 spans 14 residues. CDR3: CASSLLGLTFGYTF. The CDR3 bases are TGTGCCAGCAGTTTGCTGGGGCTTACCTTCGGCTACACCTTC.

The chain combines TRBV4-3 with TRBJ2-3; maybe TRBD2 (5 bases). This CDR3 region has 19 residues. Per the germline V gene, CDR1 is LGHNA and CDR2 is YSLEER. With 0 bases removed from V and 3 bases from J, the gap between germline ends came to 22 bases. The CDR3: CASSQEAPRGPAVTDTQYF. CDR3 nucleotides: TGCGCCAGCAGCCAAGAAGCCCCCCGAGGGCCGGCAGTAACAGATACGCAGTATTTT.

J is TRBJ2-7 and V is TRBV6-5; 7 nucleotides match TRBD2. The length of the CDR3 is 15 residues. V lost 0 bases, J lost 4 bases, and 6 bases stayed unmatched. CDR1 and CDR2 from the germline V gene are MNHEY and SVGAGI. The CDR3 region has the DNA TGTGCCAGCAGTTACTCGTGGAGGGGAGGGTACGAGCAGTACTTC. Protein product: CASSYSWRGGYEQYF.

This clonotype was detected a few times. V and J are TRBV12-3 or TRBV12-4 and TRBJ2-2; D is perhaps TRBD1 (6 bases). This CDR3 is 14 amino acids long. The germline V and J ends were trimmed by 8 bases and 0 bases, with 10 bases remaining between them. The CDR3 nucleotides are TGTGCCAGCGTAACAGGGTCGAACACCGGGGAGCTGTTTTTT. It yields the protein CASVTGSNTGELFF.

This clonotype has more than one count but fewer than ten. The J gene is TRBJ2-7, the V gene TRBV3-1; 8 nucleotides agree with TRBD2. CDR1 is LGHDT and CDR2 is YNNKEL in the germline V gene (reference sequence). The J segment lost 3 bases and the V segment lost 1 base, leaving 5 bases of the junction unmatched. CDR3 length: 15 amino acids. This CDR3 is CASSQVGRGFYEQYF. CDR3 sequence (DNA): TGTGCCAGCAGCCAAGTCGGGAGGGGATTCTACGAGCAGTACTTC.

The chain combines TRBV7-9 with TRBJ2-1; D unclear. Trimming took off 5 bases at V and 4 bases at J, with 12 bases between the two ends. CDR1 and CDR2 (germline): SEHNR, FQNEAQ (reference sequence). The CDR3 loop spans 14 amino acids. CDR3 residues: CASSPLAIYNEQFF. Here the CDR3 DNA reads TGTGCCAGCAGCCCATTAGCAATTTACAATGAGCAGTTCTTC.

This clonotype was recorded many times. The chain couples TRBV6-5 to TRBJ1-4; a weak D match, TRBD1 (5 bases). CDR1 MNHEY and CDR2 SVGAGI come from the germline V gene. The CDR3 loop spans 14 amino acids. V was cut by 0 bases and J by 5 bases, with 7 bases left in between. The CDR3 loop reads CASSYSTGNEKLFF. CDR3 in DNA: TGTGCCAGCAGTTACTCAACAGGAAATGAAAAACTGTTTTTT.

V usage is TRBV2 and J usage is TRBJ1-5; 7 bases map to TRBD1. Germline V gene data show CDR1 as SNHLY and CDR2 as FYNNEI. The CDR3 loop spans 14 amino acids. V shed 3 bases and J 7 bases; nucleotides not matched to a gene: 6. The chain's CDR3 is CASSDRGVGQPQHF. For the CDR3, the DNA is TGTGCCAGCAGTGACAGGGGGGTGGGACAGCCCCAGCATTTT.

This clonotype was recorded a few times. The chain employs TRBV10-3 and TRBJ2-4; D perhaps matches TRBD2 (5 bases). The V end was cut by 10 bases, the J end by 6 bases, with 13 bases between. Germline CDR1 reads ENHRY; CDR2 reads SYGVKD. This CDR3 comprises 12 residues. The CDR3 loop is CASEGLGNIQYF. The DNA of the CDR3 is TGTGCCAGCGAGGGTTTGGGAAACATTCAGTACTTC.

This clonotype showed up just a few times. The chain carries TRBV20-1 and TRBJ2-7; D might be TRBD1 (5 bases). The V gene's germline CDR1 is DFQATT and CDR2 SNEGSKA (reference sequence). The CDR3 consists of 16 residues. The V and J ends lost 0 bases and 0 bases respectively, with 15 bases between them. CDR3 DNA sequence: TGCAGTGCTAGAGATCGAAGACAGCTGAGCTCCTACGAGCAGTACTTC. Protein sequence: CSARDRRQLSSYEQYF.

The chain recombines TRBV5-5 with TRBJ2-5; TRBD2 might be the D (5 bases). In germline, CDR1 is SGHKS, CDR2 YYEKEE (reference sequence). The CDR3 is 16 residues long. Trimming removed 4 bases from V and 1 base from J, with 17 bases in between. The chain's CDR3 is CASSIAPSKGQETQYF. Written as DNA, the CDR3 is TGTGCCAGCAGCATAGCGCCTAGCAAGGGCCAAGAGACCCAGTACTTC.

The sample holds many counts of this clonotype. DNA of the CDR3: TGTGCCAGCAGCCAATTGGTCGGGACAGCGGATCGGGGGTTTACAGATACGCAGTATTTT. It specifies CASSQLVGTADRGFTDTQYF. This chain connects TRBV3-1 to TRBJ2-3, with D possibly TRBD1 on 7 matching bases. CDR1 LGHDT and CDR2 YNNKEL come from the germline V gene (reference sequence). Trimming pared 2 bases from V and 3 bases from J, leaving 27 bases between. This CDR3 has 20 amino acids.

The CDR3 nucleotides are TGTGCCAGCAGCCGGACAGCTTTCACAGATACGCAGTATTTT. Its translation: CASSRTAFTDTQYF. V and J are TRBV7-2 and TRBJ2-3; D might be TRBD1 (6 bases). V was trimmed by 5 bases and J by 2 bases, leaving 11 bases between them. The CDR3 is 14 amino acids. Germline CDR1 reads SGHTA; CDR2 reads FQGNSA.

The chain is built from TRBV20-1 and TRBJ2-5; 8 bases fit TRBD2. CDR1 is DFQATT, CDR2 SNEGSKA, per germline (reference sequence). V gave up 0 bases and J gave up 5 bases; unmatched junction bases: 14. This CDR3 contains 17 residues. The CDR3 bases are TGCAGTGCTAGAGATTTGGGACTAGTGGGGGGGAGGGAGACCCAGTACTTC. It yields the protein CSARDLGLVGGRETQYF.

In its sample, this clonotype was seen a few times. The chain is built from TRBV11-2 and TRBJ2-7; 9 bases align to TRBD2. The CDR3 has 19 residues. V was clipped by 3 bases and J by 0 bases; unmatched bases: 15. Germline CDR1 and CDR2: SGHAT and FQNNGV. CDR3 in amino acids: CASSFFLSGRGASSYEQYF. The CDR3 DNA reads as TGTGCCAGCAGCTTCTTCCTTAGCGGGAGAGGGGCAAGCTCCTACGAGCAGTACTTC.

This clonotype was observed a few times. The J gene is TRBJ1-1, the V gene TRBV29-1; D perhaps matches TRBD1 (5 bases). The V gene's germline CDR1 is SQVTM and CDR2 ANQGSEA. The CDR3 is made up of 12 amino acids. Between the trimmed V and J ends, which lost 7 bases and 1 base, there was a span of 10 bases. The CDR3 loop reads CSGRDPNTEAFF. The CDR3 nucleotides read TGCAGCGGACGGGACCCGAACACTGAAGCTTTCTTT.

The sample holds a few counts of this clonotype. The chain is built from TRBV7-2 and TRBJ2-7, with a tentative D call TRBD2 (6 bases). The CDR3 length is 17 residues. The V gene's germline CDR1 is SGHTA and CDR2 FQGNSA. Between the trimmed V and J ends, which lost 4 bases and 1 base, there was a span of 20 bases. The CDR3 sequence is CASSSGFWGVTSYEQYF. As DNA, the CDR3 is TGTGCCAGCAGCTCTGGTTTTTGGGGGGTTACTTCCTACGAGCAGTACTTC.

There are a few counts of this clonotype. Here the CDR3 reads CASSPVWGAGDPGTQYF. CDR3 nucleotides: TGCGCCAGCAGCCCCGTTTGGGGAGCGGGGGATCCCGGGACCCAGTACTTC. The chain carries TRBV4-3 and TRBJ2-5; TRBD2 matches at 8 bases. Unmatched junction bases numbered 17, after V lost 4 bases and J lost 7 bases. Looked up from germline, CDR1 is LGHNA and CDR2 is YSLEER. The CDR3 sequence is 17 residues long.

This clonotype occurred a few times. The genes are TRBV6-5 and TRBJ2-3, with D possibly matching TRBD1 (6 bases). The V end was cut by 2 bases, the J end by 7 bases, with 10 bases between. Germline CDR1 and CDR2: MNHEY and SVGAGI. This CDR3 is 13 amino acids long. CDR3 bases: TGTGCCAGCAGTTACCCTGGGACAAATACGCAGTATTTT. Protein: CASSYPGTNTQYF.

The chain carries TRBV20-1 and TRBJ1-5; no firm D call. V gave up 4 bases and J gave up 2 bases, with 15 bases separating them. CDR3 length: 15 residues. Germline assignment: CDR1 DFQATT and CDR2 SNEGSKA (reference sequence). CDR3 loop: CSAIWYSERNQPQHF. The DNA of the CDR3 is TGCAGTGCTATTTGGTATTCGGAGCGCAATCAGCCCCAGCATTTT.

There are a few counts of this clonotype. This chain links TRBV20-1 with TRBJ2-7, with D possibly matching TRBD2 (7 bases). V lost 8 bases to trimming and J lost 2 bases, with 16 bases between them. CDR3 size: 13 residues. CDR1 DFQATT and CDR2 SNEGSKA come from the germline V gene (reference sequence). This CDR3 is CSSKGGYAYEQYF. CDR3 in DNA: TGCAGTTCCAAGGGGGGGTACGCCTACGAGCAGTACTTC.

The J gene is TRBJ2-7, the V gene TRBV18; D uncertain. Trimming took off 4 bases at V and 3 bases at J, with 7 bases between the two ends. Germline V gene lookup returns CDR1 KGHSH and CDR2 LQKENI. The length of the CDR3 is 12 residues. CDR3 DNA: TGTGCCAGCTCACTAAGCGACTACGAGCAGTACTTC. Translated, it gives CASSLSDYEQYF. The full variable domain, completed using reference TRBV18 and TRBJ2-7, is NAGVMQNPRHLVRRRGQEARLRCSPMKGHSHVYWYRQLPEEGLKFMVYLQKENIIDESGMPKERFSAEFPKEGPSILRIQQVVRGDSAAYFCASSLSDYEQYFGPGTRLTVT.